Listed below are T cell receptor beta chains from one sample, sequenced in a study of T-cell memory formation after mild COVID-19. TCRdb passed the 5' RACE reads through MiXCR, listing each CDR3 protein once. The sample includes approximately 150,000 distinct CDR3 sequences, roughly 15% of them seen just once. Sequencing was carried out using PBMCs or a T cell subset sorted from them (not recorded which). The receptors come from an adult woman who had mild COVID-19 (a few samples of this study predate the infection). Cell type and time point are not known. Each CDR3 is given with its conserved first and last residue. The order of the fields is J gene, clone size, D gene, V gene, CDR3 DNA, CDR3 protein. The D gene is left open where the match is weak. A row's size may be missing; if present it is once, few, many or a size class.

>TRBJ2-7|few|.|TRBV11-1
TGTGCCAGCAGCTTCAGAGCACTCTCCTACGAGCAGTACTTC
CASSFRALSYEQYF
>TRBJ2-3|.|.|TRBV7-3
TGTGCCAGCAGCCCCGGATCCGGACACACATTAGGAGATACGCAGTATTTT
CASSPGSGHTLGDTQYF
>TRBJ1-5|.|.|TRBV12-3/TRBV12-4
TGTGCCAGCAGTTTGACAGGTCAGCCCCAGCATTTT
CASSLTGQPQHF
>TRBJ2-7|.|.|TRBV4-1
TGCGCCAGCAGCCGAGGACCGATCTACGAGCAGTACTTC
CASSRGPIYEQYF
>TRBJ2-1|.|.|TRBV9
TGTGCCAGCAGCGTAGTGGGCTCCAGCTCCTACAATGAGCAGTTCTTC
CASSVVGSSSYNEQFF
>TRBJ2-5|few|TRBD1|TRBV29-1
TGCAGCGCCGTAGGGACAGGGGTAGGAGAGACCCAGTACTTC
CSAVGTGVGETQYF
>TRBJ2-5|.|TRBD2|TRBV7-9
TGTGCCAGCAGCCCCTTGGGACTAGCGGCAAAGCAAGAGACCCAGTACTTC
CASSPLGLAAKQETQYF
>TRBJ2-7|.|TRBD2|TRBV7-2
TGTGCCACCTCACTAGCGGGCCACGAGCAGTACTTC
CATSLAGHEQYF
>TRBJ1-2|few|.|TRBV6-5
TGTGCCAGCAGTTACGGGGGGGCAGCCTATGGCTACACCTTC
CASSYGGAAYGYTF
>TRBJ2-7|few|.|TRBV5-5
TGTGCCAGCAGCTCCCGGGACACCACCTACGAGCAGTACTTC
CASSSRDTTYEQYF
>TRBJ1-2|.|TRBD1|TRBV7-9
TGTGCCAGCAGCCTCCAGGGGGCCGGGTATGGCTACACCTTC
CASSLQGAGYGYTF